The next 27 T cell receptor beta chains were all read from a single sample in a study of TET2 disruption in CD19-targeted CAR T cells. This table comes from immunoSEQ multiplex PCR, and its TCRdb copy is limited to in-frame clones, with some not included. The listing records 25,000 to 30,000 clones. Specified treatment: autologous CTL019 cells: CD19 CAR with 4-1BB and CD3 zeta domains. Their recognized antigens are unknown. The source was CD8- CAR+ T cells sorted from cultured blood T cells, collected for CD19 CAR T cell therapy. Subset here: CD8-negative CAR-positive T cells from the infusion product. The receptors originated from an older man with chronic lymphocytic leukemia.

Worth noting for this clone: One end of the junction varies from germline; a read error may be responsible. The missing CDR3 end, 3 residues past where the read stops, is filled in from the germline J gene. V usage is TRBV4-2 and J usage is TRBJ1-1; 7 nucleotides line up with TRBD1. This CDR3 contains 14 residues. The germline V gene has CDR1 LGHNA and CDR2 YNFKEQ. The part of the CDR3 DNA that was read is TGCGCCAGCAGCCAACAAACAGGGGATCTAGAG. It translates to CASSQQTGDLE. The CDR3 in full is CASSQQTGDLEAFF.

About this clone itself: The read ends 3 residues early relative to the CDR3; the germline J gene fills the gap. This chain joins TRBV7-9 and TRBJ2-4; tentatively, D is TRBD1 (9 bases). CDR1 and CDR2 from the germline V gene are SEHNR and FQNEAQ (reference sequence). The CDR3 is 14 residues long. CDR3 in amino acids: CASSPGTGTRGQYF. The CDR3 DNA, read in part, is TGTGCCAGCAGCCCAGGGACAGGGACTAGAGGT.

Remarks on this clone: The read falls 3 residues short of the CDR3 end, and the missing part is taken from the germline J gene. This chain uses TRBV7-8 with TRBJ2-7; 9 positions agree with TRBD2. The V segment lost 4 bases and the J segment 5 bases; nucleotides outside the gene matches: 6. The CDR3 consists of 14 residues. Germline CDR1 and CDR2: SGHVS and FQNEAQ. The sequenced CDR3 bases are TGTGCCAGCAGCTACAGGGGACTAGCCCACGAG. Encoded protein: CASSYRGLAHE. The full-length CDR3 reads as CASSYRGLAHEQYF.

Of note for this clone: Read coverage stops 3 residues before the CDR3 terminus; the germline J gene supplies the remainder. The genes are TRBV18 and TRBJ1-1; D is perhaps TRBD1 (6 bases). V dropped 2 bases and J dropped 7 bases, with 8 bases sitting between them. The CDR3 has 12 residues. The germline gives CDR1 KGHSH, CDR2 LQKENI. CDR3 amino acids: CASSPDRNEAFF. CDR3 DNA, as far as it was read: TGTGCCAGCTCACCAGACAGGAATGAA.

A remark on this clone: The read halts 3 residues ahead of the CDR3 end, with the missing end drawn from the germline J gene. The chain has TRBV5-1 and TRBJ1-1; 8 bases fit TRBD1. Germline trimming cut 0 bases from V and 3 bases from J; bases unmatched to any gene: 10. The CDR3 is made up of 17 amino acids. Germline assignment: CDR1 SGHRS and CDR2 YFSETQ. Incomplete CDR3 DNA: TGCGCCAGCAGCTTGGGACAGGGGTCCCTTCCCTACACTGAA. Protein: CASSLGQGSLPYTE. The full CDR3 reads CASSLGQGSLPYTEAFF.

A remark on this clone: The read ends 3 residues shy of where the CDR3 ends; the end is completed using the germline J gene. The chain recombines TRBV20-1 with TRBJ1-4; D gene uncertain. The CDR3 length is 11 residues. The V and J ends lost 6 bases and 8 bases respectively, with 10 bases between them. CDR1 is DFQATT, CDR2 SNEGSKA, per germline (reference sequence). CDR3 bases read: TGCAGTGCCGGGCGGGCAGAAAAA. Protein: CSAGRAEK. The full CDR3 protein reads CSAGRAEKLFF.

On this clone itself: Coverage ceases 3 residues before the CDR3 finishes, and the germline J gene fills in the end. The rearrangement links TRBV19 to TRBJ1-2, with 7 bases aligning to TRBD1. The germline CDR1 and CDR2 sequences are LNHDA and SQIVND (reference sequence). The CDR3 sequence is 14 residues long. CDR3 bases read: TGTGCCAGTAGTGTGGACAGGAGCACAGATACC. Translating it yields CASSVDRSTDT. In full, the CDR3 is CASSVDRSTDTYTF.

About this clone itself: Read sequence stops 3 residues before the CDR3 end, and the germline J gene provides the missing end. The genes are TRBV20-1 and TRBJ2-2; 9 nucleotides agree with TRBD1. The CDR3 totals 15 residues. Germline CDR1 reads DFQATT; CDR2 reads SNEGSKA (reference sequence). V lost 0 bases, J lost 2 bases, and 1 base stayed unmatched. CDR3 in amino acids: CSAREGQGNTGELFF. The DNA read from the CDR3 is TGCAGTGCTAGAGAGGGACAGGGCAACACCGGGGAG.

As regards this clone: Other DNA sequences in this specimen translate into the identical CDR3. The CDR3: CASSPVGLGKTAFF. CDR3 bases read: TGTGCCAGCTCACCCGTCGGACTAGGAAAGACC. V gene TRBV18 combines with J gene TRBJ1-1; D ambiguous. The observed sequence ends 3 residues before the CDR3 terminus, with the missing tail filled in from the germline J gene. CDR3 length: 14 residues. Germline V gene lookup returns CDR1 KGHSH and CDR2 LQKENI.

This clone registers medium-sized by frequency. Read sequence stops 3 residues before the CDR3 end, and the germline J gene provides the missing end. The J gene is TRBJ2-3, the V gene TRBV19; D is uncertain. This CDR3 region has 13 residues. Germline CDR1 is LNHDA and CDR2 is SQIVND (reference sequence). Trimming removed 5 bases at V and 2 bases at J, with 8 bases between. The sequenced CDR3 bases are TGTGCCAGTAGTGGGCAGATCACAGATACG. As protein: CASSGQITDT. The whole CDR3 protein is CASSGQITDTQYF.

This clone is deemed medium-sized by its frequency. The CDR3 is cut off 3 residues early in the read; its end comes from the germline J gene. The chain carries TRBV20-1 and TRBJ2-7, with TRBD1 identical over 8 bases. The CDR3 totals 14 residues. Germline values: CDR1 DFQATT, CDR2 SNEGSKA (reference sequence). The junction had 7 bases not matched to a gene; V was cut back by 0 bases and J by 6 bases. CDR3 residues: CSAREGQVTTEQYF. The part of the CDR3 DNA that was read is TGCAGTGCTAGAGAGGGACAGGTCACTACCGAG.

Concerning this clone: With the read ending 3 residues before the CDR3 end, the germline J gene is used to fill in that end. V is TRBV11-2 and J is TRBJ2-7; a weak D match, TRBD2 (5 bases). The CDR3 is 15 amino acids. The germline CDR1 and CDR2 sequences are SGHAT and FQNNGV. V was shortened by 0 bases and J by 1 base, with 10 bases between the two germline ends. Incomplete CDR3 DNA: TGTGCCAGCAGCTTAGATTTTCGGGGTTCCTACGAG. It encodes CASSLDFRGSYE. The whole CDR3 protein reads CASSLDFRGSYEQYF.

As concerns this clone: The CDR3 is cut off 3 residues early in the read; its end comes from the germline J gene. This chain connects TRBV20-1 to TRBJ1-5; 7 nucleotides line up with TRBD1. The V gene's germline CDR1 is DFQATT and CDR2 SNEGSKA (reference sequence). The CDR3 length is 13 residues. With V trimmed by 6 bases and J by 4 bases, 6 bases remained unmatched. Incomplete CDR3 DNA: TGCAGTGCCTGGGGACAGCAGAATCAGCCC. Amino acid sequence: CSAWGQQNQP. The whole CDR3 is CSAWGQQNQPQHF.

Comment on this clone: From the germline J gene comes the end of the CDR3, since the read stops 3 residues before it. The chain carries TRBV7-3 and TRBJ2-5; 10 bases align to TRBD2. Germline-derived CDR1 and CDR2 are SGHTA and FQGTGA. V dropped 0 bases and J dropped 4; count of bases not matched to a gene: 5. The CDR3 extends over 16 amino acids. The sequenced CDR3 bases are TGTGCCAGCAGCTTAACTTCAGCTAGCGGGGGAGAGACC. This sequence encodes CASSLTSASGGET. The complete CDR3 protein is CASSLTSASGGETQYF.

On this clone: The CDR3 extends 3 residues past the end of the read, so its final part is completed from the germline J gene. The chain recombines TRBV5-6 with TRBJ1-4; D might be TRBD1 (6 bases). The CDR3 runs to 15 residues. Germline V gene data show CDR1 as SGHDT and CDR2 as YYEEEE. V shed 3 bases and J shed 4 bases, with 13 bases lying between them. CDR3 DNA (partial): TGTGCCAGCAGCTCCCAGGGAGGGGGTAATGAAAAA. Encoded protein: CASSSQGGGNEK. The full CDR3 protein is CASSSQGGGNEKLFF.

As concerns this clone: The CDR3 end is not reached by the read, which stops 3 residues before it; the germline J gene fills it in. The chain combines TRBV18 with TRBJ1-2; unclear D gene. This CDR3 is built from 15 residues. Germline lookup yields CDR1 KGHSH and CDR2 LQKENI. Trimming stripped 2 bases from V and 4 bases from J, with 14 bases between. Partial CDR3 DNA: TGTGCCAGCTCACCAGCCCAGGCTTCACCCTATGGC. Translating gives CASSPAQASPYG. The full CDR3 sequence reads CASSPAQASPYGYTF. Combining the CDR3 with reference TRBV18 and TRBJ1-2 gives the whole variable domain NAGVMQNPRHLVRRRGQEARLRCSPMKGHSHVYWYRQLPEEGLKFMVYLQKENIIDESGMPKERFSAEFPKEGPSILRIQQVVRGDSAAYFCASSPAQASPYGYTFGSGTRLTVV.

A word on this clone: The missing CDR3 end, 3 residues past where the read stops, is filled in from the germline J gene. The rearrangement links TRBV6-4 to TRBJ1-1, with 7 bases aligning to TRBD1. With 5 bases clipped from V and 5 bases from J, the junction kept 5 bases outside the gene matches. Germline lookup yields CDR1 MRHNA and CDR2 SNTAGT. The CDR3 is made up of 13 amino acids. The DNA read from the CDR3 is TGTGCCAGCAGTTCGACAGGGAGGACTGAA. This codes for CASSSTGRTE. From start to end, the CDR3 is CASSSTGRTEAFF.

About this clone: From the germline J gene comes the end of the CDR3, since the read stops 3 residues before it. The genes are TRBV10-3 and TRBJ2-1; tentative D call: TRBD1 (5 bases). V was trimmed by 6 bases and J by 5 bases, leaving 11 bases between them. CDR3 length equals 13 residues. Germline CDR1 ENHRY, CDR2 SYGVKD. The DNA read from the CDR3 is TGTGCCATCAGGGCGGACACTAACAATGAG. Amino acid sequence: CAIRADTNNE. The entire CDR3 reads CAIRADTNNEQFF.

Remarks on this clone: With the read ending 3 residues before the CDR3 end, the germline J gene is used to fill in that end. The rearrangement uses TRBV6-1 and TRBJ1-2; tentative D call: TRBD1 (6 bases). Germline V CDR1 and CDR2: MNHNS, SASEGT. CDR3 size: 13 residues. The DNA read from the CDR3 is TGTGCCAGCAGTGAAGACAGGGATTCAGGC. Encoded protein: CASSEDRDSG. From start to end, the CDR3 is CASSEDRDSGYTF.

About this clone itself: The observed sequence ends 3 residues before the CDR3 terminus, with the missing tail filled in from the germline J gene. V gene TRBV19 combines with J gene TRBJ1-2, with D uncertain. The CDR3 sequence is 15 residues long. CDR1 is LNHDA, CDR2 SQIVND, per germline (reference sequence). The DNA read from the CDR3 is TGTGCCAGTAGTCTTCATCCCGTGATTTACAATGAC. It is translated as CASSLHPVIYND. Given in full, the CDR3 is CASSLHPVIYNDYTF.

For this clone: The CDR3 extends 3 residues past the end of the read, so its final part is completed from the germline J gene. The chain links TRBV5-1 to TRBJ2-1; 14 bases line up with TRBD2. Germline V gene lookup returns CDR1 SGHRS and CDR2 YFSETQ. The CDR3 length is 15 residues. Trimming took 4 bases from V and 4 from J; bases not matched to a gene: 1. The sequenced CDR3 bases are TGCGCCAGCAGCGGGACTAGCGGGGGTTACAATGAG. This sequence encodes CASSGTSGGYNE. In full, the CDR3 reads CASSGTSGGYNEQFF.

For this clone: The read terminates 3 residues ahead of where the CDR3 ends, so the germline J gene completes it. The V call is TRBV6-1, the J call TRBJ2-4; TRBD1 agrees at 7 bases. The CDR3 consists of 18 residues. The germline CDR1 and CDR2 sequences are MNHNS and SASEGT. CDR3 region: CASSERQGSSYSNQPQYF. The CDR3 bases that were read are TGTGCCAGCAGTGAAAGACAGGGTTCTTCTTATAGCAATCAGCCT.

As for this clone: Read coverage stops 3 residues before the CDR3 terminus; the germline J gene supplies the remainder. The chain carries TRBV19 and TRBJ1-2; TRBD1 is a possible D gene (5 bases). The germline gives CDR1 LNHDA, CDR2 SQIVND (reference sequence). This CDR3 contains 13 residues. Partial CDR3 DNA: TGTGCCAGCGGGGGGTTCCCTTACAATGAC. Encoded protein: CASGGFPYND. The entire CDR3 protein reads CASGGFPYNDYTF.

About this clone: The DNA ends 3 residues before the CDR3 does, and the rest of the CDR3 is filled in from the germline J gene. The chain carries TRBV30 and TRBJ2-4; 8 bases match TRBD1. CDR1 GTSNPN and CDR2 SVGIG come from the germline V gene (reference sequence). The CDR3 has 13 amino acids. CDR3 sequence: CAWSTGGNQPQYF. The part of the CDR3 DNA that was read is TGTGCCTGGAGCACAGGGGGAAATCAGCCT.

In the case of this clone: The read is 3 residues too short to cover the CDR3 end, so that end is filled in from the germline J gene. The rearrangement links TRBV4-1 to TRBJ2-1, with TRBD1 matching over 8 bases. J lost 5 bases, V lost 1 base, and 4 bases had no gene match. Germline CDR1 reads MGHRA; CDR2 reads YSYEKL. The CDR3 extends over 15 amino acids. The covered CDR3 bases are TGCGCCAGCAGCCAAGCTGACAGGGGAAACAATGAG. This sequence encodes CASSQADRGNNE. The complete CDR3 protein is CASSQADRGNNEQFF.

A word on this clone: The read terminates 3 residues ahead of where the CDR3 ends, so the germline J gene completes it. The chain recombines TRBV19 with TRBJ1-2; D might be TRBD1 (6 bases). Trimming took off 5 bases at V and 7 bases at J, with 14 bases between the two ends. Germline V gene sequence: CDR1 LNHDA, CDR2 SQIVND (reference sequence). The CDR3 has 13 amino acids. The sequenced part of the CDR3 DNA is TGTGCCAGTAGTGGTCAGGGGCAGTCTGGC. The encoded protein is CASSGQGQSG. The CDR3 in its entirety is CASSGQGQSGYTF. Together with reference TRBV19 and TRBJ1-2, the CDR3 gives the full variable domain: DGGITQSPKYLFRKEGQNVTLSCEQNLNHDAMYWYRQDPGQGLRLIYYSQIVNDFQKGDIAEGYSVSREKKESFPLTVTSAQKNPTAFYLCASSGQGQSGYTFGSGTRLTVV.

Turning to this clone: The sequenced fragment ends 3 residues before the CDR3 boundary, so the rest is inferred from the germline J gene. The chain links TRBV14 to TRBJ2-5, with 8 bases aligning to TRBD2. Germline CDR1 and CDR2: SGHDN and FVKESK. The J segment lost 2 bases and the V segment lost 0 bases, leaving 8 bases of the junction unmatched. The CDR3 has 17 amino acids. The CDR3: CASSQDAGGGPQETQYF. The DNA read from the CDR3 is TGTGCCAGCAGCCAAGATGCTGGCGGGGGGCCACAAGAGACC.